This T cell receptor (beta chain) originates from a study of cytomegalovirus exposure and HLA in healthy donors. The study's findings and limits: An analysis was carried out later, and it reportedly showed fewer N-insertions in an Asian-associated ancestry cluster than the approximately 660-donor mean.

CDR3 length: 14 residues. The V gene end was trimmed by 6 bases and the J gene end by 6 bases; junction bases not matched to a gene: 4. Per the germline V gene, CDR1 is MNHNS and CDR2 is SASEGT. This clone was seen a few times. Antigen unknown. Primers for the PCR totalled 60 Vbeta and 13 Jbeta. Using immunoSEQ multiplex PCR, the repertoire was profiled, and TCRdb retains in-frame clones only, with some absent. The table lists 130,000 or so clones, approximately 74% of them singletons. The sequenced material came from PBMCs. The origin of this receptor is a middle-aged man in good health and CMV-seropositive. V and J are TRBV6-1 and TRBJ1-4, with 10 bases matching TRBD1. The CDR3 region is CASRTGGADEKLFF. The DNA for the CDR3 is TGTGCCAGCAGGACAGGGGGCGCCGATGAAAAACTGTTTTTT.